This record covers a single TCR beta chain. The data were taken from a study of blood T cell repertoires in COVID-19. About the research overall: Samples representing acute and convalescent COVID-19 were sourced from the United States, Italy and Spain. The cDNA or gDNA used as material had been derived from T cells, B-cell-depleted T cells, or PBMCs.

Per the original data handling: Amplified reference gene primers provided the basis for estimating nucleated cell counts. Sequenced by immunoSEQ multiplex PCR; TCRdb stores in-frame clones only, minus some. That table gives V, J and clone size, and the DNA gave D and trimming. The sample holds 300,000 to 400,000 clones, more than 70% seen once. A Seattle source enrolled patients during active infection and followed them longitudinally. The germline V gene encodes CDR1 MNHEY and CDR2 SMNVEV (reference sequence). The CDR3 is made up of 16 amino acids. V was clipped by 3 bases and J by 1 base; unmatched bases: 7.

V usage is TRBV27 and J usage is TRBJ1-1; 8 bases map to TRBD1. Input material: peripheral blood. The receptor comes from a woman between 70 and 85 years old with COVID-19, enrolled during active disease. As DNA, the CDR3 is TGTGCCAGCAGTTTGATGTCGACAGGGGCGAACACTGAAGCTTTCTTT. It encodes CASSLMSTGANTEAFF.